The subject of this entry is one T cell receptor beta chain. Its antigen remains unknown. The sample belongs to a study of cytomegalovirus exposure and HLA in healthy donors. Study conclusions and caveats: What a later analysis showed was that several of the most significant clusters appeared linked to common viral pathogens. Researchers reported in a later analysis that a missense DCLRE1C variant was tied to TCR beta V- and J-gene trimming. Among the CMV-associated chains, three were confirmed in vitro as specific for CMV antigens.

Germline V lookup: CDR1 SNHLY, CDR2 FYNNEI. The CDR3 runs 13 residues. The V and J ends lost 6 bases and 7 bases respectively, with 14 bases between them. With 60 Vbeta and 13 Jbeta primers, the PCR was carried out. Generated by immunoSEQ multiplex PCR, the TCRdb table keeps only in-frame clones and is missing some. The sample consists of 120,000 or so clones, around 81% of them appearing once. The chain combines TRBV2 with TRBJ2-3; TRBD1 is a possible D gene (5 bases). Sequencing input: PBMCs. This sequence originates from a woman aged 35 to 49 in good health and CMV-seronegative. The CDR3 sequence is CASSLETVHTQYF. In nucleotides, the CDR3 is TGTGCCAGCAGCCTAGAGACAGTGCATACGCAGTATTTT.